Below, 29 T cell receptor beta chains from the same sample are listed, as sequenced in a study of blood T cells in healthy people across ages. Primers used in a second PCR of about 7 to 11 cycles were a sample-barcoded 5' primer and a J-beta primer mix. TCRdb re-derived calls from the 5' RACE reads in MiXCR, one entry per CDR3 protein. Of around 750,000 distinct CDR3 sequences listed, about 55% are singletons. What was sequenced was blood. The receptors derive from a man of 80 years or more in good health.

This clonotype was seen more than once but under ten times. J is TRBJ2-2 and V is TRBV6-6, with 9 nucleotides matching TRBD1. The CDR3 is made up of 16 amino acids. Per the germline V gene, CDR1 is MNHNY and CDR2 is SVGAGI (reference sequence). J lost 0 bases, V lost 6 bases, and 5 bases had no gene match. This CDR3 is CASSHTGGANTGELFF. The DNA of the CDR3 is TGTGCCAGCAGCCACACAGGGGGCGCGAACACCGGGGAGCTGTTTTTT.

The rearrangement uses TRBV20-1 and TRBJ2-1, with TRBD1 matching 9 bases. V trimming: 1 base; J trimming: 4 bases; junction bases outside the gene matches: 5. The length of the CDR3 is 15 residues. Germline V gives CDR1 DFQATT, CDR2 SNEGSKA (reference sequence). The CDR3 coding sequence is TGCAGTGCTAGAGCCGGGACAGGGTTTTACAATGAGCAGTTCTTC. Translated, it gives CSARAGTGFYNEQFF.

The CDR3 loop reads CASSYFTWEATNEKLFF. The CDR3 DNA is TGTGCCAGCAGTTACTTTACCTGGGAAGCAACTAATGAAAAACTGTTTTTT. This chain connects TRBV6-6 to TRBJ1-4; unclear D gene. V was clipped by 1 base and J by 0 bases, with 12 bases between them. The CDR3 is made up of 17 amino acids. The germline V gene encodes CDR1 MNHNY and CDR2 SVGAGI (reference sequence).

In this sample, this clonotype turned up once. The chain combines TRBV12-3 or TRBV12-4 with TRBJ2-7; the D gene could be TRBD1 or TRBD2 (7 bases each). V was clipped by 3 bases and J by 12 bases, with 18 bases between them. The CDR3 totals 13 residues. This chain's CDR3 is CASSLTGTTSTYF. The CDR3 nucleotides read TGTGCCAGCAGTTTGACAGGGACTACGAGCACGTACTTC.

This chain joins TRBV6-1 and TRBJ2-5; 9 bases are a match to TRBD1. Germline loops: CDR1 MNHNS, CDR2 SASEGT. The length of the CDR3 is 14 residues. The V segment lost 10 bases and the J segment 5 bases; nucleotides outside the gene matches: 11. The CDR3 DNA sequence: TGTGCCACCGACAGGGGGAATTTAATGGAGACCCAGTACTTC. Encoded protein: CATDRGNLMETQYF.

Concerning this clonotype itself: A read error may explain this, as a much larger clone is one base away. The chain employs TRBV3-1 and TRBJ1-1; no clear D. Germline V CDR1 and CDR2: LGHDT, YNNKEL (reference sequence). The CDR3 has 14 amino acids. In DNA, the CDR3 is TGTGCCGGCAGCCCCCAGGCGGCGGACACTGAAGCTTTCTTT. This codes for CAGSPQAADTEAFF.

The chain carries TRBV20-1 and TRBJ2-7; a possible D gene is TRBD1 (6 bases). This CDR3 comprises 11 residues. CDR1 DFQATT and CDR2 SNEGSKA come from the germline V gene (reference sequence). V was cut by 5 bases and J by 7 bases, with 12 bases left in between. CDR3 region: CSASMRGEQYF. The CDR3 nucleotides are TGCAGTGCTTCGATGAGGGGGGAGCAGTACTTC.

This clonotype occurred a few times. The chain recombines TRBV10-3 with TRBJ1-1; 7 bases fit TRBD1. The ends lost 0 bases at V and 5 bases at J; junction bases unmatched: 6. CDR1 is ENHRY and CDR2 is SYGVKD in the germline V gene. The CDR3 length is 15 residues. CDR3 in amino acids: CAISESTGVRTEAFF. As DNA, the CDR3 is TGTGCCATCAGTGAGTCCACAGGGGTACGTACTGAAGCTTTCTTT.

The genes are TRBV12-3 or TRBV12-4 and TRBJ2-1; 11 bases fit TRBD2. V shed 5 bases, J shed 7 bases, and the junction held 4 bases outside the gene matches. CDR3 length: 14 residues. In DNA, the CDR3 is TGTGCCAGCAGTCCGACTAGCGGGGCAAATGAGCAGTTCTTC. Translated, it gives CASSPTSGANEQFF.

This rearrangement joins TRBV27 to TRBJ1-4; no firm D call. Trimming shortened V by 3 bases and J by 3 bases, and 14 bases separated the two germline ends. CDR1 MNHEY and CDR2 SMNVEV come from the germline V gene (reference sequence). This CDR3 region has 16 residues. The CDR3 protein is CASSFGIGLPNEKLFF. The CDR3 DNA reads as TGTGCCAGCAGTTTCGGGATCGGGTTACCTAATGAAAAACTGTTTTTT.

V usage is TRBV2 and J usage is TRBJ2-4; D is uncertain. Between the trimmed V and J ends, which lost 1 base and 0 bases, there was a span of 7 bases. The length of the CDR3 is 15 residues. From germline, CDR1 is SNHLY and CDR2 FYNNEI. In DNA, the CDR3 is TGTGCCAGCAGTGAAGGCAGACTAGCCAAAAACATTCAGTACTTC. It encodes CASSEGRLAKNIQYF. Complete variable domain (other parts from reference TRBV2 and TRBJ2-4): EPEVTQTPSHQVTQMGQEVILRCVPISNHLYFYWYRQILGQKVEFLVSFYNNEISEKSEIFDDQFSVERPDGSNFTLKIRSTKLEDSAMYFCASSEGRLAKNIQYFGAGTRLSVL.

The CDR3 DNA is TGTGCCAGCAGCCCCCGAGACAGATCGGGAGGGACCCAGTACTTC. Protein sequence: CASSPRDRSGGTQYF. The chain couples TRBV11-2 to TRBJ2-7; 7 nucleotides agree with TRBD2. Near its end, the DNA agrees better with TRBJ2-5, so the J call may be wrong. CDR1 is SGHAT and CDR2 is FQNNGV in the germline V gene. The CDR3 loop spans 15 amino acids.

This CDR3 reads CASSQEAVSPQHF. DNA for the CDR3: TGTGCCAGCAGCCAAGAGGCGGTCTCACCCCAGCATTTT. The chain combines TRBV3-1 with TRBJ1-5; the D is unclear. Per the germline V gene, CDR1 is LGHDT and CDR2 is YNNKEL (reference sequence). There are 13 residues in the CDR3. V lost 0 bases to trimming and J lost 10 bases, with 10 bases between them.

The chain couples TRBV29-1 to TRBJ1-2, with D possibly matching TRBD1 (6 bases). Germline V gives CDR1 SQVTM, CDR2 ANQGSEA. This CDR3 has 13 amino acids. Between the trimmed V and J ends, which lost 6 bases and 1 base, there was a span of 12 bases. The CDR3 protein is CSVGGGFNYGYTF. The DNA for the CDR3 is TGCAGCGTGGGAGGGGGGTTTAACTATGGCTACACCTTC.

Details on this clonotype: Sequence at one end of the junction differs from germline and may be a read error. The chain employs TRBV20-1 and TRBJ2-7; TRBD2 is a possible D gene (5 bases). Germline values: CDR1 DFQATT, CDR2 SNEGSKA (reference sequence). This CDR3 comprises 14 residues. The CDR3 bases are TGCAGTGCTAGAGACCGGACTTTCTCCGACGAGCAGTACTTC. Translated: CSARDRTFSDEQYF.

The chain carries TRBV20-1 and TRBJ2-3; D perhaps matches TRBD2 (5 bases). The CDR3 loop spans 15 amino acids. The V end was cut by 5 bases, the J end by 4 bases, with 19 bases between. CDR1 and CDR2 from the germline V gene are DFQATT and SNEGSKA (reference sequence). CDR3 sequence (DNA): TGCAGTGCTCCCCCCCGCTGGGTGAGGGCAGATACGCAGTATTTT. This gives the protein CSAPPRWVRADTQYF.

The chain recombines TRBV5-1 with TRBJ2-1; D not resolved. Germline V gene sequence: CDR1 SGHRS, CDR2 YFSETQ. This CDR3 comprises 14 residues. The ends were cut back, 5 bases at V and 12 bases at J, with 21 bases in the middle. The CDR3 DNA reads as TGCGCCAGCAGTTATTACGACGGCCTCTCCCGGCAGTTCTTC. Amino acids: CASSYYDGLSRQFF.

The CDR3 sequence: CSARDRLAGGGRYAYF. The CDR3 DNA is TGCAGTGCTAGAGATCGACTAGCGGGAGGAGGGAGATACGCGTATTTT. The chain recombines TRBV20-1 with TRBJ2-3; 13 bases agree with TRBD2. Trimming cost V 0 bases and J 14 bases; bases outside gene matches: 14. This CDR3 has 16 amino acids. Germline assignment: CDR1 DFQATT and CDR2 SNEGSKA (reference sequence).

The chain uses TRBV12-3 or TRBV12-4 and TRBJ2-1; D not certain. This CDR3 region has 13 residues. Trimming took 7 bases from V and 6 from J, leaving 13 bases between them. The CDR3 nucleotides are TGTGCCAGCAAACCGGACGGCGGCAATGAGCAGTTCTTC. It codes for CASKPDGGNEQFF.

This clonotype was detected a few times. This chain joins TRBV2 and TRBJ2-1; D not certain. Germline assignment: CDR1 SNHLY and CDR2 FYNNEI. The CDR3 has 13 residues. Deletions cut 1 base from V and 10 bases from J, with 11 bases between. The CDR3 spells CASSEEGFDEQFF. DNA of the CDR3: TGTGCCAGCAGTGAAGAGGGTTTTGACGAGCAGTTCTTC.

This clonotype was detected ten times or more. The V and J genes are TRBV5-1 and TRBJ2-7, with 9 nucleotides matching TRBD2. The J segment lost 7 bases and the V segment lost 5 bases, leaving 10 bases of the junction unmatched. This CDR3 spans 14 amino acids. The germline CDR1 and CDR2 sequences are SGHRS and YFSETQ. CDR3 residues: CASSLTSGSREQYF. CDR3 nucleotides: TGCGCCAGCAGTTTGACTAGCGGAAGCCGGGAGCAGTACTTC.

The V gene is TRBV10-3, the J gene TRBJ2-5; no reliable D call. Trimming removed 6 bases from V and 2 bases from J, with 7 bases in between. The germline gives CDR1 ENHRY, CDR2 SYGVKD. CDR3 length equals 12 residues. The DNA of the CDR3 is TGTGCCATCAGGGCCGGACAAGAGACCCAGTACTTC. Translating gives CAIRAGQETQYF.

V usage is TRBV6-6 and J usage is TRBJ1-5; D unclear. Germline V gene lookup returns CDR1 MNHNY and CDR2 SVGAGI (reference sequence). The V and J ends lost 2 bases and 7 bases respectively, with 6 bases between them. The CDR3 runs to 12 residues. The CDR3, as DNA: TGTGCCAGCAGTTACCCGCGCCAGCCCCAGCATTTT. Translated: CASSYPRQPQHF.

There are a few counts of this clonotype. CDR3 residues: CSVDPRYGDAYF. The DNA of the CDR3 is TGCAGCGTTGATCCTAGGTACGGAGACGCGTATTTT. The chain recombines TRBV29-1 with TRBJ2-3; the D is unclear. Trimming took 3 bases from V and 14 from J, leaving 18 bases between them. The CDR3 has 12 amino acids. CDR1 is SQVTM, CDR2 ANQGSEA, per germline.

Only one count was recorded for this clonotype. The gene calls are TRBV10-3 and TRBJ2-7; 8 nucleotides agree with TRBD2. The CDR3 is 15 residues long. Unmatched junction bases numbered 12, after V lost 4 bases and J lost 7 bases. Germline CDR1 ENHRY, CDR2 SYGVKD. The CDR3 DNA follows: TGTGCCATCAGTGGGGTGGTAGCGGGGTCGGAGGAGCAGTACTTC. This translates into CAISGVVAGSEEQYF.

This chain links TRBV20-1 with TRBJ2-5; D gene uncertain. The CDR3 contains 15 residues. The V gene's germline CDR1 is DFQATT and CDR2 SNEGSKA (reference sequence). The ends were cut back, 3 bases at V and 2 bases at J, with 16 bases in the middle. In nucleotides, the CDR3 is TGCAGTGCTAGTACTAACTTCCCCCGGCAAGAGACCCAGTACTTC. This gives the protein CSASTNFPRQETQYF.

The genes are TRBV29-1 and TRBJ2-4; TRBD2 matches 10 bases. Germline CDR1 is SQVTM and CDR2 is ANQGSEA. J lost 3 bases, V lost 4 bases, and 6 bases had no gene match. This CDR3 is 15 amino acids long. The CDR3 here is CSVGGSGGFKNIQYF. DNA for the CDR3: TGCAGCGTTGGGGGTAGCGGGGGGTTCAAAAACATTCAGTACTTC.

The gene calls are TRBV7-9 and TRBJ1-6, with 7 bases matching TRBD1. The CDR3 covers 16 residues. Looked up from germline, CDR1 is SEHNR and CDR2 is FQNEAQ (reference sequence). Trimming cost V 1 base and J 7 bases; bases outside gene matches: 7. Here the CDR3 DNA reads TGTGCCAGCAGCTTAGGAGGAGGGGGCAGAAATTCACCCCTCCACTTT. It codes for CASSLGGGGRNSPLHF.

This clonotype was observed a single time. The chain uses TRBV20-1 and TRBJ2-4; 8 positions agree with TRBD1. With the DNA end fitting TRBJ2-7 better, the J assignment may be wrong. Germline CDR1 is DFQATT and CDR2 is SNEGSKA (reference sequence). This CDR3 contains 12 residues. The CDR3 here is CSARDREDEQYF. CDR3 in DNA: TGCAGTGCTAGGGACAGGGAGGACGAGCAGTACTTC.